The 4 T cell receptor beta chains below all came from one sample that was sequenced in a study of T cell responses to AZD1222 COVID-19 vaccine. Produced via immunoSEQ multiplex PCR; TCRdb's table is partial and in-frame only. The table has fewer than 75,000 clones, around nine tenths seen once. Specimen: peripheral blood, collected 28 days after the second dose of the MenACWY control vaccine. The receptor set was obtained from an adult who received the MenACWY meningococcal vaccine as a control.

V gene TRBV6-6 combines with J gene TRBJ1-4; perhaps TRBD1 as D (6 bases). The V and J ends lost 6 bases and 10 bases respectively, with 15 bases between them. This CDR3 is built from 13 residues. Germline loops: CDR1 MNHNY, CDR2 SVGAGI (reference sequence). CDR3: CASRQPQGAKLFF. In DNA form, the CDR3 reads TGTGCCAGCAGGCAACCACAGGGAGCAAAACTGTTTTTT.

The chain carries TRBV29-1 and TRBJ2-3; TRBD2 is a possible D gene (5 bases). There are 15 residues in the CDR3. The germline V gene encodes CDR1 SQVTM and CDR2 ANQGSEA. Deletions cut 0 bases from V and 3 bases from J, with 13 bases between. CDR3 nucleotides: TGCAGCGTTGAAGATCAATACGGCGGGACAGATACGCAGTATTTT. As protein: CSVEDQYGGTDTQYF.

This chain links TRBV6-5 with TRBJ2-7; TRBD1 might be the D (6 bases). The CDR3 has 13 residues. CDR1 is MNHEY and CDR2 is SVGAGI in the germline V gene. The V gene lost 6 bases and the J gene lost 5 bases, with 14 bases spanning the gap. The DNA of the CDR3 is TGTGCCAGCAGCCGCAGGGGCAGGGACGAGCAGTACTTC. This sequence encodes CASSRRGRDEQYF.

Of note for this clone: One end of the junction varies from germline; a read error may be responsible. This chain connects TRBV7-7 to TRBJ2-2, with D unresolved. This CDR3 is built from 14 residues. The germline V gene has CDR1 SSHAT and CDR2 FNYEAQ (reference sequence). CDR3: CASSFAGNTGELFF. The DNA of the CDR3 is TGTGCTAGCAGCTTTGCAGGGAACACCGGGGAGCTGTTTTTT. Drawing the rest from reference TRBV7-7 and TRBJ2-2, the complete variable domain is GAGVSQSPRYKVTKRGQDVTLRCDPISSHATLYWYQQALGQGPEFLTYFNYEAQPDKSGLPSDRFSAERPEGSISTLTIQRTEQRDSAMYRCASSFAGNTGELFFGEGSRLTVL.